This record looks at one T cell receptor (beta chain) sequence and its context. This entry is derived from a study of blood T cell repertoires in COVID-19. Repertoires were generated with immunoSEQ multiplex PCR, while TCRdb's copy carries only in-frame clones and drops some. The table shows 200,000 or so clones, with 65% to 90% occurring only once. The source is a human donor in a cohort sampled during active COVID-19. The sample consisted of peripheral blood.

CDR3 bases: TGTGCCTGGAGTAGGACTTCCTCTAGCACAGATACGCAGTATTTT. Translating gives CAWSRTSSSTDTQYF. The rearrangement links TRBV30 to TRBJ2-3; perhaps TRBD2 as D (5 bases). The CDR3 runs 15 residues. Germline CDR1 and CDR2: GTSNPN and SVGIG (reference sequence). Trimming cost V 2 bases and J 0 bases, with 12 bases left between them. Full variable domain (rest looked up from reference TRBV30 and TRBJ2-3): SQTIHQWPATLVQPVGSPLSLECTVEGTSNPNLYWYRQAAGRGLQLLFYSVGIGQISSEVPQNLSASRPQDRQFILSSKKLLLSDSGFYLCAWSRTSSSTDTQYFGPGTRLTVL.